This passage covers 25 T cell receptor beta chains from one sample sequenced in a study of TIL therapy for anti-PD-1-resistant metastatic lung cancer. Time point given: pre-treatment sample, taken before nivolumab and TIL therapy. Sequencing used immunoSEQ v3. Some clones are missing from TCRdb's copy, which holds only in-frame ones; the method was immunoSEQ multiplex PCR. The sample holds some 43,000 clones, roughly 85% seen once. This material consisted of blood, taken at baseline. These receptors came from a man aged 70-80 years with non-small cell lung cancer.

This chain joins TRBV7-2 and TRBJ1-5, with unresolved D. The V and J ends lost 5 bases and 3 bases respectively, with 11 bases between them. This CDR3 contains 14 residues. Germline CDR1 is SGHTA and CDR2 is FQGNSA. CDR3 DNA sequence: TGTGCCAGCAGCCCCGGGAGCAACAATCAGCCCCAGCATTTT. Protein product: CASSPGSNNQPQHF.

This chain links TRBV2 with TRBJ2-4, with 8 bases identical to TRBD1. The CDR3 runs to 12 residues. Germline V gene lookup returns CDR1 SNHLY and CDR2 FYNNEI. Losses at the gene ends were 10 bases for V and 6 bases for J; bases not matched to a gene: 5. This CDR3 is CATRQGINIQYF. CDR3 DNA: TGTGCCACCAGACAGGGGATAAACATTCAGTACTTC.

The chain has TRBV5-6 and TRBJ2-1; possibly TRBD1 or TRBD2 for D (6 bases each). The germline gives CDR1 SGHDT, CDR2 YYEEEE. The CDR3 covers 15 residues. Trimming cost V 0 bases and J 10 bases, with 17 bases left between them. The CDR3 reads CASSLASVRGGEQFF. The CDR3 DNA reads as TGTGCCAGCAGCTTGGCTAGCGTCAGAGGGGGGGAGCAGTTCTTC.

The V call is TRBV6-1, the J call TRBJ2-6, with D unresolved. Germline V gives CDR1 MNHNS, CDR2 SASEGT. V was pared by 3 bases and J by 0 bases, with 6 bases between. The CDR3 runs 15 residues. CDR3 residues: CASSDWSSGANVLTF. Here the CDR3 DNA reads TGTGCCAGCAGTGACTGGTCCTCTGGGGCCAACGTCCTGACTTTC.

This chain links TRBV5-4 with TRBJ2-7; the D gene is possibly TRBD1 (6 bases). This CDR3 is 12 amino acids long. V lost 4 bases and J 3 bases, leaving 8 bases between the germline ends. Germline CDR1 reads SGHNT; CDR2 reads YYREEE (reference sequence). The CDR3 loop reads CASSQDSYEQYF. Here the CDR3 DNA reads TGTGCCAGCAGCCAGGACAGCTACGAGCAGTACTTC.

The DNA for the CDR3 is TGTGCCAGCAGCCAGCGACAGGGCGATGAGCAGTTCTTC. Amino acid sequence: CASSQRQGDEQFF. The chain employs TRBV11-3 and TRBJ2-1, with TRBD1 matching 7 bases. With V trimmed by 5 bases and J by 8 bases, 6 bases remained unmatched. This CDR3 is 13 amino acids long. Looked up from germline, CDR1 is SGHNT and CDR2 is YENEEA.

In nucleotides, the CDR3 is TGTGCCAGCAGCGTAGGGCGGGACAGAGACACAGATACGCAGTATTTT. As protein: CASSVGRDRDTDTQYF. The chain couples TRBV9 to TRBJ2-3; tentatively, D is TRBD1 (7 bases). The CDR3 is 16 residues long. V shed 0 bases and J shed 2 bases, with 13 bases lying between them. The V gene's germline CDR1 is SGDLS and CDR2 YYNGEE. Full variable domain (rest looked up from reference TRBV9 and TRBJ2-3): DSGVTQTPKHLITATGQRVTLRCSPRSGDLSVYWYQQSLDQGLQFLIQYYNGEERAKGNILERFSAQQFPDLHSELNLSSLELGDSALYFCASSVGRDRDTDTQYFGPGTRLTVL.

This chain connects TRBV15 to TRBJ2-3; 10 bases line up with TRBD1. Trimming cost V 0 bases and J 3 bases; bases outside gene matches: 6. The germline gives CDR1 LNHNV, CDR2 YYDKDF (reference sequence). The CDR3 runs 17 residues. The CDR3 region is CATSRDRQGANTDTQYF. DNA of the CDR3: TGTGCCACCAGCAGAGACCGACAGGGGGCAAATACAGATACGCAGTATTTT.

V is TRBV6-1 and J is TRBJ2-2; 10 bases are shared with TRBD2. Germline loops: CDR1 MNHNS, CDR2 SASEGT. This CDR3 is built from 15 residues. V lost 7 bases, J lost 7 bases, and 9 bases stayed unmatched. CDR3 sequence (DNA): TGTGCCAGCAAAGTATCTAGCGGGAGCGTCGGGGAGCTGTTTTTT. Protein: CASKVSSGSVGELFF.

The V and J genes are TRBV11-2 and TRBJ1-2; 7 nucleotides line up with TRBD1. J was trimmed by 7 bases and V by 4 bases; bases with no gene match: 6. Germline-derived CDR1 and CDR2 are SGHAT and FQNNGV. The CDR3 is made up of 13 amino acids. DNA for the CDR3: TGTGCCAGCAGCTCCCCCACAGGGGTTGGCTACACCTTC. This codes for CASSSPTGVGYTF.

V is TRBV2 and J is TRBJ2-5; 11 nucleotides match TRBD2. The CDR3 is 15 residues long. V shed 8 bases, J shed 5 bases, and the junction held 10 bases outside the gene matches. CDR1 is SNHLY, CDR2 FYNNEI, per germline. The CDR3 DNA sequence: TGTGCCAGCGAAGGTACTAGCGGGAGCGGGGAGACCCAGTACTTC. It encodes CASEGTSGSGETQYF. Drawing the rest from reference TRBV2 and TRBJ2-5, the complete variable domain is EPEVTQTPSHQVTQMGQEVILRCVPISNHLYFYWYRQILGQKVEFLVSFYNNEISEKSEIFDDQFSVERPDGSNFTLKIRSTKLEDSAMYFCASEGTSGSGETQYFGPGTRLLVL.

The chain couples TRBV18 to TRBJ2-3; 14 bases fit TRBD2. V lost 6 bases, J lost 0 bases, and 8 bases stayed unmatched. Germline V gene lookup returns CDR1 KGHSH and CDR2 LQKENI. CDR3 size: 18 residues. CDR3 amino acids: CASSDRGLAGASTDTQYF. DNA for the CDR3: TGTGCCAGCTCGGACAGGGGACTAGCGGGAGCCAGCACAGATACGCAGTATTTT.

The chain combines TRBV7-3 with TRBJ2-7; 9 bases are shared with TRBD2. Germline CDR1 is SGHTA and CDR2 is FQGTGA. V lost 4 bases and J lost 2; bases outside the gene matches: 6. The CDR3 runs to 15 residues. The CDR3 DNA follows: TGTGCCAGCAGCTATGGGGTAGCGGGAGCCTACGAGCAGTACTTC. It codes for CASSYGVAGAYEQYF.

This rearrangement joins TRBV7-3 to TRBJ2-1, with D maybe TRBD2 (6 bases). Between the trimmed V and J ends, which lost 1 base and 5 bases, there was a span of 12 bases. There are 15 residues in the CDR3. The germline gives CDR1 SGHTA, CDR2 FQGTGA. The CDR3 protein is CASSLRALADNEQFF. The CDR3 nucleotides are TGTGCCAGCAGCTTAAGAGCGTTAGCGGACAATGAGCAGTTCTTC.

This chain joins TRBV13 and TRBJ1-3; D ambiguous. V shed 5 bases and J shed 4 bases, with 12 bases lying between them. The CDR3 is 14 residues long. CDR1 PRHDT and CDR2 FYEKMQ come from the germline V gene (reference sequence). The CDR3: CASSLSISGNTIYF. Here the CDR3 DNA reads TGTGCCAGCAGCCTCAGTATTTCCGGAAACACCATATATTTT.

The J gene is TRBJ1-3, the V gene TRBV6-6, with D maybe TRBD1 (6 bases). The CDR3 totals 13 residues. Germline loops: CDR1 MNHNY, CDR2 SVGAGI (reference sequence). Trimming stripped 7 bases from V and 2 bases from J, with 9 bases between. The CDR3 loop reads CASNPGAGNTIYF. The CDR3 region has the DNA TGTGCCAGCAACCCAGGGGCTGGAAACACCATATATTTT.

The chain joins TRBV5-1 to TRBJ2-1; 8 bases match TRBD1. The CDR3 runs to 14 residues. CDR1 and CDR2 (germline): SGHRS, YFSETQ. V was pared by 5 bases and J by 9 bases, with 10 bases of the junction left unmatched. CDR3 residues: CASSSGQGVSEQFF. CDR3 DNA: TGCGCCAGCAGTTCAGGACAGGGAGTGAGTGAGCAGTTCTTC.

V and J are TRBV6-6 and TRBJ2-3; TRBD2 matches 7 bases. V was clipped by 6 bases and J by 6 bases; unmatched bases: 9. Germline lookup yields CDR1 MNHNY and CDR2 SVGAGI (reference sequence). The CDR3 has 14 residues. CDR3 nucleotide sequence: TGTGCCAGCAGGGATACGGGGGGAGGCGATACGCAGTATTTT. Its protein is CASRDTGGGDTQYF.

J is TRBJ2-7 and V is TRBV30, with D uncertain. The germline CDR1 and CDR2 sequences are GTSNPN and SVGIG (reference sequence). The CDR3 is 13 residues long. The V end was cut by 3 bases, the J end by 3 bases, with 12 bases between. The CDR3 coding sequence is TGTGCCTGGAGCGCCAGATCAGACTACGAGCAGTACTTC. It specifies CAWSARSDYEQYF.

This CDR3 reads CASSQAAGGPYNEQFF. DNA for the CDR3: TGCGCCAGCAGCCAAGCGGCGGGAGGACCCTACAATGAGCAGTTCTTC. The chain has TRBV4-3 and TRBJ2-1; 8 bases agree with TRBD2. From germline, CDR1 is LGHNA and CDR2 YSLEER. CDR3 length: 16 amino acids. V dropped 1 base and J dropped 2; count of bases not matched to a gene: 4.

The chain carries TRBV11-2 and TRBJ2-7; 7 nucleotides align to TRBD1. The CDR3 totals 17 residues. The germline gives CDR1 SGHAT, CDR2 FQNNGV. V lost 5 bases to trimming and J lost 0 bases; unmatched junction nucleotides: 13. CDR3 bases: TGTGCCAGCAGCATACCATTGGGACAGCCACGCTCCTACGAGCAGTACTTC. Translated: CASSIPLGQPRSYEQYF.

The gene calls are TRBV6-1 and TRBJ2-7; 8 bases map to TRBD2. V lost 7 bases and J lost 4; bases outside the gene matches: 9. This CDR3 comprises 14 residues. Germline values: CDR1 MNHNS, CDR2 SASEGT. The CDR3 loop is CASTGLAERYEQYF. The DNA for the CDR3 is TGTGCCAGCACAGGACTAGCAGAAAGATACGAGCAGTACTTC.

The CDR3 region has the DNA TGTGCCAGCAGGTCAGCGGGATCAGTGGAGACCCAGTACTTC. This encodes CASRSAGSVETQYF. This sequence joins TRBV2 and TRBJ2-5; TRBD2 matches at 7 bases. V was pared by 6 bases and J by 5 bases, with 9 bases of the junction left unmatched. There are 14 residues in the CDR3. The germline V gene has CDR1 SNHLY and CDR2 FYNNEI. Combining the CDR3 with reference TRBV2 and TRBJ2-5 gives the whole variable domain EPEVTQTPSHQVTQMGQEVILRCVPISNHLYFYWYRQILGQKVEFLVSFYNNEISEKSEIFDDQFSVERPDGSNFTLKIRSTKLEDSAMYFCASRSAGSVETQYFGPGTRLLVL.

The chain recombines TRBV15 with TRBJ2-7; D may be TRBD1 (6 bases). CDR3 size: 15 residues. Trimming took off 0 bases at V and 3 bases at J, with 12 bases between the two ends. CDR1 and CDR2 from the germline V gene are LNHNV and YYDKDF (reference sequence). CDR3 sequence reads: CATSRDRDNFYEQYF. The CDR3 DNA reads as TGTGCCACCAGCAGAGATAGGGACAACTTCTACGAGCAGTACTTC. The variable domain in full, with the rest retrieved from reference TRBV15 and TRBJ2-7, is DAMVIQNPRYQVTQFGKPVTLSCSQTLNHNVMYWYQQKSSQAPKLLFHYYDKDFNNEADTPDNFQSRRPNTSFCFLDIRSPGLGDTAMYLCATSRDRDNFYEQYFGPGTRLTVT.

V and J are TRBV5-4 and TRBJ2-3; 8 nucleotides align to TRBD2. Germline lookup yields CDR1 SGHNT and CDR2 YYREEE (reference sequence). Trimming at V came to 1 base and at J to 0 bases, leaving 4 bases not matched to a gene. This CDR3 spans 16 amino acids. This CDR3 is CASSLPQRESTDTQYF. The CDR3 DNA follows: TGTGCCAGCAGCTTGCCCCAGCGGGAGAGCACAGATACGCAGTATTTT.